The table lists the clone carrying this T cell receptor beta chain with a few counts. The V and J ends lost 5 bases and 5 bases respectively, with 27 bases between them. The CDR3 is 18 residues long. Germline V gene data show CDR1 as MDHEN and CDR2 as SYDVKM. Produced via immunoSEQ multiplex PCR; TCRdb's table is partial and in-frame only. The table shows 900,000 to 1,200,000 clones, with roughly 74% occurring only once. The sample comes from a study of shared clonotypes between healthy human individuals. Study-wide context: The donor group consisted of two women and three men, aged 18 to 49.

The chain uses TRBV28 and TRBJ1-2; TRBD1 might be the D (6 bases). The sequencing sample was made of memory CD4+ T cells from PBMCs. Subset defined: CD45RA-negative fraction. The receptor's source is a man aged 18 to 30 in good health. Some clones in this sample may be carry-over from other donors' samples. CDR3 protein: CASSPTWGGPQSSYGYTF. The CDR3 DNA follows: TGTGCCAGCAGTCCAACTTGGGGGGGCCCTCAATCTTCATATGGCTACACCTTC.